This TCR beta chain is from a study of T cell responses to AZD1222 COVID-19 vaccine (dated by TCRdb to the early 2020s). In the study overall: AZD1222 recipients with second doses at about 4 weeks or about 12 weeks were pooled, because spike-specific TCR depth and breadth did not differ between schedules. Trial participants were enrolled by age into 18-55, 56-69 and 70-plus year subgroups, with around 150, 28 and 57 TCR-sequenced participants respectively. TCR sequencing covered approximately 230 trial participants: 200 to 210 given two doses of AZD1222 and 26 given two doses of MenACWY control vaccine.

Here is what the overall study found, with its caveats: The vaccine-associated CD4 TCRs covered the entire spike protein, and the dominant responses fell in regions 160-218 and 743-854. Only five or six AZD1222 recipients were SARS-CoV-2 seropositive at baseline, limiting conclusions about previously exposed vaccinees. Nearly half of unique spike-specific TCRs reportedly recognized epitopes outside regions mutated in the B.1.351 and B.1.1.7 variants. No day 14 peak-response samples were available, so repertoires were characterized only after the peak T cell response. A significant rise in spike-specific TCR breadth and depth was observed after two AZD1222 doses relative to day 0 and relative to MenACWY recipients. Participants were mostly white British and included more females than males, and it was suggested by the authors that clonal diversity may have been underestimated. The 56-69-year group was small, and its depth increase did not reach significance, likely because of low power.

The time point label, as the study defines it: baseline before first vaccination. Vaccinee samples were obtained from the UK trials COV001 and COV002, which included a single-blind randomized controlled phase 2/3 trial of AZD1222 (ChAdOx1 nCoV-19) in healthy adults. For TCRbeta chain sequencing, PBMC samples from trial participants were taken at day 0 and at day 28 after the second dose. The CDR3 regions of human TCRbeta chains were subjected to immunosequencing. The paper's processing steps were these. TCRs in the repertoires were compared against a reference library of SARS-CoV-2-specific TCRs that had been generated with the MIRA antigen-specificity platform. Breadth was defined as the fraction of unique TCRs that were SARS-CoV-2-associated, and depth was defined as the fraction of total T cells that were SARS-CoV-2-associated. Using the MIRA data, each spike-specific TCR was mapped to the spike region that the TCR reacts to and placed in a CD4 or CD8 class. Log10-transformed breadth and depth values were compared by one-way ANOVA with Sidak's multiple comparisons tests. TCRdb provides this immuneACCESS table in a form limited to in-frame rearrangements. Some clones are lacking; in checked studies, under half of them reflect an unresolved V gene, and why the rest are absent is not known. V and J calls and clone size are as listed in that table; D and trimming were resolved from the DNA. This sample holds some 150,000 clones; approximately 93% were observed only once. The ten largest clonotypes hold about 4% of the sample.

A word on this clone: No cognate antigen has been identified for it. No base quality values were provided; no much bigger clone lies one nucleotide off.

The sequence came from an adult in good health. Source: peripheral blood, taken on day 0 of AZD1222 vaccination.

The nucleotides are TGTGCCAGCAGCTTACAGGACACCGGGGAGCTGTTTTTT. Translated, this gives CASSLQDTGELFF. The chain uses TRBV11-3 and TRBJ2-2; the D gene assignment is ambiguous. Its CDR3 holds 13 amino acids, cysteine through phenylalanine. Of all the DNA, just the CDR3 is kept, 39 bases in frame from base 1. Reading the germline V gene gives CDR1 SGHNT and CDR2 YENEEA. V lost 2 bases and J lost 3 bases; the stretch between them is 4 bases long.